The entry that follows covers one TCR beta chain sequence. The antigen remains undetermined. Genomic DNA of each subset was evenly split across several immunoSEQ plates. Clones were read by immunoSEQ multiplex PCR, and TCRdb kept only the in-frame ones, dropping some. This table holds 100,000 or so clones, about 66% found once. This specimen belongs to a study of shared clonotypes between healthy human individuals. As for the study in general: A donor's plate count was three for CD4 naive and three for CD4 memory; CD8 naive had two and CD8 memory one.

What CD8 memory combined were CD45RO+ cells and CCR7-negative CD45RA+ TemRA cells. The length of the CDR3 is 14 residues. Trimming cost V 7 bases and J 1 base, with 11 bases left between them. In germline, CDR1 is MNHEY, CDR2 SMNVEV (reference sequence). General study points: Clonotype sharing across donors was expected to vary with sequencing depth.

The gene calls are TRBV27 and TRBJ2-1, with D maybe TRBD2 (6 bases). The sequenced sample consisted of memory CD8+ T cells sorted from blood. Sample subset: CD45RO+ cells pooled with CCR7-negative TemRA cells. The TCR was taken from a woman in her twenties or thirties in good health. The CDR3 bases are TGTGCCAGCACCCGGGGGATGTCCTACAATGAGCAGTTCTTC. The encoded protein is CASTRGMSYNEQFF.